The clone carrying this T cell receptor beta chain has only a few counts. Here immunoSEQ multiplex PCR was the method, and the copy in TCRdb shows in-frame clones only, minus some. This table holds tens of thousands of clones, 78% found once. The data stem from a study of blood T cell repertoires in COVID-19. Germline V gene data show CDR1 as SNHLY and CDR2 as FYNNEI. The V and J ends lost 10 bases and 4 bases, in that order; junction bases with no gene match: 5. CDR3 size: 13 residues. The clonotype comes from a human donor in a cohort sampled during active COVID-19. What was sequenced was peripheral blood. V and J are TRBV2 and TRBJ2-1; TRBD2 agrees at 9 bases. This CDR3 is CAIEREVYNEQFF. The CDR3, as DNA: TGTGCCATCGAGCGGGAGGTTTACAATGAGCAGTTCTTC.